These 15 T cell receptor beta chains were all obtained from the same sample, sequenced in a study of a mutant IDH1 vaccine in newly diagnosed glioma. Sequencing was performed with immunoSEQ multiplex PCR; in TCRdb, only in-frame clones are kept and a portion is missing. This table holds some 95,000 clones, around 77% found once. Time point: baseline, week 1 (first vaccination visit). The sample's treatment: pre-vaccination baseline after standard-of-care therapy. The sample here was PBMCs, taken from a glioma patient treated with radiotherapy, temozolomide or both. The receptor source for this set is a man between 40 and 49 years old with glioma.

The chain has TRBV30 and TRBJ2-1; no definite D call. The V gene lost 3 bases and the J gene lost 4 bases, with 4 bases spanning the gap. This CDR3 has 11 amino acids. CDR1 is GTSNPN, CDR2 SVGIG, per germline (reference sequence). The DNA for the CDR3 is TGTGCCTGGAGAGCATACAATGAGCAGTTCTTC. It translates to CAWRAYNEQFF.

Of note for this clone: One junction end disagrees with the germline gene, perhaps due to a read error. V and J are TRBV7-7 and TRBJ2-4; 8 nucleotides agree with TRBD1. In germline, CDR1 is SSHAT, CDR2 FNYEAQ (reference sequence). The CDR3 loop spans 16 amino acids. The chain's CDR3 is CASSPGTGLAKNIQYF. The DNA of the CDR3 is TGTGCTAGCAGCCCCGGGACAGGTCTAGCCAAAAACATTCAGTACTTC.

This clone has a handful of counts. The chain has TRBV30 and TRBJ1-2; maybe TRBD1 (5 bases). Germline CDR1 and CDR2: GTSNPN and SVGIG (reference sequence). The germline V and J ends were trimmed by 2 bases and 8 bases, with 18 bases remaining between them. This CDR3 is built from 14 residues. CDR3 amino acids: CAWSSPEVRGGYTF. CDR3 in DNA: TGTGCCTGGAGTTCCCCGGAGGTTAGGGGCGGCTACACCTTC.

The DNA for the CDR3 is TGCGCCAGCAGCTTGATCCCGGGACAGGCATCCTATGGCTACACCTTC. Translating gives CASSLIPGQASYGYTF. The chain links TRBV5-1 to TRBJ1-2; TRBD1 agrees at 8 bases. The CDR3 is 16 residues long. The ends lost 1 base at V and 4 bases at J; junction bases unmatched: 9. Looked up from germline, CDR1 is SGHRS and CDR2 is YFSETQ.

The V and J genes are TRBV5-6 and TRBJ2-1; D uncertain. CDR1 is SGHDT, CDR2 YYEEEE, per germline. V was pared by 4 bases and J by 6 bases, with 5 bases between. The CDR3 length is 11 residues. For the CDR3, the DNA is TGTGCCAGCAGCAGGCCCAATGAGCAGTTCTTC. Its protein is CASSRPNEQFF. The variable domain in full, with the rest retrieved from reference TRBV5-6 and TRBJ2-1, is DAGVTQSPTHLIKTRGQQVTLRCSPKSGHDTVSWYQQALGQGPQFIFQYYEEEERQRGNFPDRFSGHQFPNYSSELNVNALLLGDSALYLCASSRPNEQFFGPGTRLTVL.

The chain links TRBV4-1 to TRBJ2-2; D not resolved. Trimming cost V 0 bases and J 0 bases, with 11 bases left between them. The length of the CDR3 is 17 residues. Germline CDR1 MGHRA, CDR2 YSYEKL. The CDR3 loop is CASSQDPSSANTGELFF. The CDR3 DNA sequence: TGCGCCAGCAGCCAAGATCCTTCCAGCGCGAACACCGGGGAGCTGTTTTTT.

The chain carries TRBV7-2 and TRBJ2-1; 10 bases align to TRBD2. The V segment lost 0 bases and the J segment 8 bases; nucleotides outside the gene matches: 4. Germline V lookup: CDR1 SGHTA, CDR2 FQGNSA. The CDR3 totals 15 residues. The chain's CDR3 is CASSLAAGGVHEQFF. The CDR3 DNA is TGTGCCAGCAGCTTAGCAGCGGGAGGGGTCCATGAGCAGTTCTTC.

This chain joins TRBV2 and TRBJ2-5; 9 bases are shared with TRBD2. The CDR3 has 14 residues. With V trimmed by 10 bases and J by 0 bases, 6 bases remained unmatched. The germline gives CDR1 SNHLY, CDR2 FYNNEI. The CDR3 nucleotides read TGTGCCACTGCTAGCGGGACCTACCAAGAGACCCAGTACTTC. Its translation is CATASGTYQETQYF. Full variable domain (remainder filled in from reference TRBV2 and TRBJ2-5): EPEVTQTPSHQVTQMGQEVILRCVPISNHLYFYWYRQILGQKVEFLVSFYNNEISEKSEIFDDQFSVERPDGSNFTLKIRSTKLEDSAMYFCATASGTYQETQYFGPGTRLLVL.

The genes are TRBV9 and TRBJ2-5; 8 positions agree with TRBD2. Germline lookup yields CDR1 SGDLS and CDR2 YYNGEE. Trimming took 2 bases from V and 5 from J; bases not matched to a gene: 5. The CDR3 is 14 amino acids. CDR3 loop: CASSVWAGGETQYF. For the CDR3, the DNA is TGTGCCAGCAGCGTCTGGGCGGGAGGTGAGACCCAGTACTTC.

V gene TRBV6-4 combines with J gene TRBJ1-1; D might be TRBD1 (6 bases). V lost 6 bases and J 6 bases, leaving 8 bases between the germline ends. The V gene's germline CDR1 is MRHNA and CDR2 SNTAGT. The CDR3 length is 11 residues. Here the CDR3 reads CASRGGSEAFF. For the CDR3, the DNA is TGTGCCAGCAGAGGGGGATCTGAAGCTTTCTTT.

The chain has TRBV9 and TRBJ2-1; the D gene is possibly TRBD2 (5 bases). The V end lost 6 bases, the J end lost 5 bases, and 18 bases lay between the germline ends. CDR3 length: 15 amino acids. In germline, CDR1 is SGDLS, CDR2 YYNGEE. CDR3 in DNA: TGTGCCAGCACCGTGGGTGCGGGTAGCCACAATGAGCAGTTCTTC. Protein: CASTVGAGSHNEQFF.

The chain combines TRBV6-5 with TRBJ2-7, with D perhaps TRBD1 or TRBD2 (5 bases each). Germline CDR1 and CDR2: MNHEY and SVGAGI. Trimming took 11 bases from V and 1 from J, leaving 9 bases between them. The CDR3 length is 11 residues. The CDR3 DNA reads as TGTGCCGGAGGACATTCCTACGAGCAGTACTTC. Encoded protein: CAGGHSYEQYF.

V and J are TRBV5-1 and TRBJ2-1; maybe TRBD1 (6 bases). The CDR3 has 14 residues. Trimming removed 1 base at V and 10 bases at J, with 15 bases between. Germline assignment: CDR1 SGHRS and CDR2 YFSETQ. The CDR3 region is CASSLNTGSWEQFF. DNA of the CDR3: TGCGCCAGCAGCTTGAATACAGGGAGTTGGGAGCAGTTCTTC.

The rearrangement joins TRBV4-3 to TRBJ1-4; weak D call: TRBD1 (6 bases). Between the trimmed V and J ends, which lost 0 bases and 5 bases, there was a span of 10 bases. The CDR3 runs 15 residues. Germline V gene sequence: CDR1 LGHNA, CDR2 YSLEER. The CDR3 coding sequence is TGCGCCAGCAGCCAAGATAGGACAGCCAATGAAAAACTGTTTTTT. Its protein is CASSQDRTANEKLFF.

This clone has a single count. The chain has TRBV7-9 and TRBJ1-5, with D uncertain. V was trimmed by 6 bases and J by 7 bases, leaving 13 bases between them. The germline gives CDR1 SEHNR, CDR2 FQNEAQ (reference sequence). This CDR3 region has 13 residues. CDR3 in amino acids: CASSPTSGQPQHF. The CDR3 DNA follows: TGTGCCAGCAGTCCGACATCGGGGCAGCCCCAGCATTTT.